This T cell receptor beta chain was captured by sequencing in a study of memory CD4+ T cells and cytomegalovirus serostatus (dated by TCRdb to about 2019). Regarding the complete study: The cohort included about 33 healthy adults from Belgium, of whom 9 were CMV seropositive and 24 were CMV seronegative. To replicate a published TCR-based CMV serostatus classifier, the researchers sequenced the CD4+ memory TCRbeta repertoires of a Belgian cohort whose cytomegalovirus serostatus was known. On the study overall, not on this receptor specifically: Among the 160 or so previously reported CMV-associated TCRbeta sequences, 67 showed up in the CD4+ memory repertoires, with each one found in between one and five individuals. Results were interpreted as suggesting that the CMV-associated TCR signature is largely present in the CD4+ memory repertoire. A median bootstrapped AUC of 0.95 with a 95% CI of 0.76-1.00 was achieved on the Belgian cohort by the original-framework classifier. Only CD4+CD45RO+ memory cells were sequenced, in contrast to the original study, which included naive and memory CD4+ and CD8+ populations. CMV serostatus prediction reached a median bootstrapped AUC of roughly 0.95 with the original framework and 0.91 with a US-trained random forest.

As concerns this clone: Its antigen remains unidentified. Per-base qualities were not stored, and no clone one base away is much larger.

Genomic DNA was extracted from sorted cells with the Quick-DNA Microprep Kit. Amplification of TCRbeta DNA was done with the immunoSEQ hsTCRbeta kit, following the protocol from the manufacturer. An Illumina MiSeq instrument was used to sequence the TCRbeta libraries. The paper's data handling went like this. After out-of-frame sequences were removed, 2 million to 2.5 million distinct TCRbeta sequences remained, averaging approximately 68,000 per individual. Each individual was scored according to the count of fewer than 200 previously reported CMV-associated TCRbeta sequences and the total productive distinct TCRbeta count. A beta-binomial model was reimplemented in Python, and scikit-learn random forests with default parameters were trained on US cohort data. Classifier performance on the Belgian cohort was summarized as median AUC with percentile confidence intervals calculated over 10,000 bootstrap iterations. The source is immuneACCESS, and TCRdb retained only in-frame sequences with V and J called. Part of the clones is not carried over; for the studies checked, unresolved V genes explain less than half of this, and the remainder is unexplained. V and J calls and clone size follow that table, whereas D and trimming were derived from the DNA. This sample gives approximately 92,000 clones in total; 75% to 90% of them show up just once. Together, the top ten hold approximately 4% of the sample.

V loses 2 bases of germline sequence and J loses 10 bases, and the interval between the two ends is 15 bases. CDR1 is given as MGHDK and CDR2 as SYGVNS, both from the germline V gene. Its CDR3 holds 14 amino acids, cysteine through phenylalanine. The CDR3 DNA has 42 bases and is translated from base 1. Single viable CD3+CD4+CD8-CD45RO+ cells were sorted as memory CD4+ T cells on a FACSAria II. CMV serostatus was determined using a Roche Elecsys assay that detects serum IgG against CMV pp150, pp28, p38 and p52. After thawing, total CD4+ T cells were enriched by positive selection with CD4 magnetic microbeads. The samples came from a different study that was designed specifically to examine the CD4+ T cell memory repertoire. Following standard operating procedures, peripheral blood mononuclear cells were isolated and cryopreserved, while serum was kept at -80 degrees C. The staining used CD3-PerCP (BW264/56), CD4-APC (RPA-T4), CD45RO-PE (UCHT1) and CD8-Pacific Orange (3B5) antibodies, and Sytox blue was used to exclude non-viable cells.

Material: memory CD4+ T cells from blood. The sequence was obtained from an adult in good health and CMV-seropositive. Here the chain combines TRBV25-1 and TRBJ2-1; the best D guess is TRBD1, with 5 bases matching. CDR3 sequence: CASSEETGPREQFF. The sequenced DNA: TGTGCCAGCAGTGAAGAAACAGGACCCAGGGAGCAGTTCTTC.